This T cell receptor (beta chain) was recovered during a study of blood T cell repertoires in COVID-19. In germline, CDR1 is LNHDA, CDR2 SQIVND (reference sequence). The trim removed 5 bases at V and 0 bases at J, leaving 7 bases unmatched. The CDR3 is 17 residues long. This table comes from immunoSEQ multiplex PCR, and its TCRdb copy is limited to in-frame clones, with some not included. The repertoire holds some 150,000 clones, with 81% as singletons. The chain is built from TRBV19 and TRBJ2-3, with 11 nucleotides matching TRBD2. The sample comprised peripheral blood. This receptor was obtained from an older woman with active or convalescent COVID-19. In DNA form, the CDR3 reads TGTGCCAGTAGTTCGGGACTAGCGGAGCCTAGCACAGATACGCAGTATTTT. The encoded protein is CASSSGLAEPSTDTQYF.